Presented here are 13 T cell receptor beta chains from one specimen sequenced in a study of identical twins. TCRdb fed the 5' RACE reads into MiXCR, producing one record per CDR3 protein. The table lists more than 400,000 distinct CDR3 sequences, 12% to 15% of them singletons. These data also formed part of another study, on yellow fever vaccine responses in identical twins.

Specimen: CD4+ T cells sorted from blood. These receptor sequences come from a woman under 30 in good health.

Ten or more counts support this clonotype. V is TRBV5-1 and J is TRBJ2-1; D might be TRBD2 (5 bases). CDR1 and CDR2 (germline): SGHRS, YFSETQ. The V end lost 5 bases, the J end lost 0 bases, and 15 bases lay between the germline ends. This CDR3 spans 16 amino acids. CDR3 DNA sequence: TGCGCCAGCAGACCCATGAGGGATAGCTCCTACAATGAGCAGTTCTTC. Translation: CASRPMRDSSYNEQFF.

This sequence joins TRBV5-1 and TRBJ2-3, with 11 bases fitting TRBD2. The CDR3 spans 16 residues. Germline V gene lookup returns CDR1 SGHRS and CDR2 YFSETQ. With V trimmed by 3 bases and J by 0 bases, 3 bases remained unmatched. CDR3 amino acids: CASSSRTSGSTDTQYF. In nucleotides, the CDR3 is TGCGCCAGCAGCTCCCGGACTAGCGGGAGCACAGATACGCAGTATTTT. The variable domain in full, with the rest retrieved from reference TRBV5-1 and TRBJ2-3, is KAGVTQTPRYLIKTRGQQVTLSCSPISGHRSVSWYQQTPGQGLQFLFEYFSETQRNKGNFPGRFSGRQFSNSRSEMNVSTLELGDSALYLCASSSRTSGSTDTQYFGPGTRLTVL.

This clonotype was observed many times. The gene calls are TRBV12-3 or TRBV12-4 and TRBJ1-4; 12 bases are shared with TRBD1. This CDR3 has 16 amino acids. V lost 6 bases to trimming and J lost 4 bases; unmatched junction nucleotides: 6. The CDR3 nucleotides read TGTGCCAGCAGCCCGGGACAGGGGGCTAGTAATGAAAAACTGTTTTTT. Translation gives CASSPGQGASNEKLFF.

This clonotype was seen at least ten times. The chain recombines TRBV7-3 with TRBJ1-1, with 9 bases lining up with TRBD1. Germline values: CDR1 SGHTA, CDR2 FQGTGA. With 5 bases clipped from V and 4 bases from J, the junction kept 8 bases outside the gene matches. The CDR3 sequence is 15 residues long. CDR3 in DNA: TGTGCCAGCAGCGGAACAGGGGGCGGTAGCACTGAAGCTTTCTTT. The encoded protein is CASSGTGGGSTEAFF.

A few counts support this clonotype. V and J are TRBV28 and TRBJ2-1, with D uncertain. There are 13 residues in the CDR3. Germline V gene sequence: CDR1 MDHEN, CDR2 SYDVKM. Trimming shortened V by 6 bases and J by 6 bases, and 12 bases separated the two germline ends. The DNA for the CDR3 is TGTGCCAGCAGATCAGGAACGAGCAATGAGCAGTTCTTC. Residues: CASRSGTSNEQFF.

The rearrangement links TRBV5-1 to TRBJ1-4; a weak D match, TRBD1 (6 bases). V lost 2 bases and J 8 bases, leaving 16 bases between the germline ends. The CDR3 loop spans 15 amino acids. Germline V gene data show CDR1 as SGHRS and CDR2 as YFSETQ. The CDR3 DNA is TGCGCCAGCAGCTTCGGCACTCACAGGGCGGAAAAACTGTTTTTT. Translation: CASSFGTHRAEKLFF.

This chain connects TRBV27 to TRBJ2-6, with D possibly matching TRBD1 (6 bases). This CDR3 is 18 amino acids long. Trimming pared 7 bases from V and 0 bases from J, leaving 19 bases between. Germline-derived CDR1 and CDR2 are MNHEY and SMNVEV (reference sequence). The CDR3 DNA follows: TGTGCCAGCACAAGAGGGACAATGTTAGGCTCTGGGGCCAACGTCCTGACTTTC. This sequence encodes CASTRGTMLGSGANVLTF.

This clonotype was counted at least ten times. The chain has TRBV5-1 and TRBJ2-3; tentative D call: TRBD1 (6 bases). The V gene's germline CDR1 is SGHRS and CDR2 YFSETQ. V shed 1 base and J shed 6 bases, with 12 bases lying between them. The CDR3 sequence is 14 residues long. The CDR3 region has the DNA TGCGCCAGCAGCTTGTTAGCAGGGGCCGATACGCAGTATTTT. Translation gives CASSLLAGADTQYF.

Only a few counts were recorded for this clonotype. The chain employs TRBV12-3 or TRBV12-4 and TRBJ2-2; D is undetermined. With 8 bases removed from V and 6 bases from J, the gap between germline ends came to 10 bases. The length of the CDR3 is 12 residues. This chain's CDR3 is CASPKGPGELFF. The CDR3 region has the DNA TGTGCCAGCCCTAAGGGTCCCGGGGAGCTGTTTTTT.

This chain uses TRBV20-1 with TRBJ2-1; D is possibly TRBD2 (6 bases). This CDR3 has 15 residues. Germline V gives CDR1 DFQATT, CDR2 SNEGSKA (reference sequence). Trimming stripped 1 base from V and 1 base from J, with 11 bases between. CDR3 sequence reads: CSARGRRGSYNEQFF. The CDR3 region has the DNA TGCAGTGCTAGAGGCCGACGGGGGTCCTACAATGAGCAGTTCTTC.

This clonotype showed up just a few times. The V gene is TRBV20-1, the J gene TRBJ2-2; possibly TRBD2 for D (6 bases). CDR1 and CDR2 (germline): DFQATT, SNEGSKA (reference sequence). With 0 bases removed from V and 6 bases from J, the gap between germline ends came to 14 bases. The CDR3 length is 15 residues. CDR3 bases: TGCAGTGCTAGAGATGGGGGGATAGGGTCCGGGGAGCTGTTTTTT. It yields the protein CSARDGGIGSGELFF.

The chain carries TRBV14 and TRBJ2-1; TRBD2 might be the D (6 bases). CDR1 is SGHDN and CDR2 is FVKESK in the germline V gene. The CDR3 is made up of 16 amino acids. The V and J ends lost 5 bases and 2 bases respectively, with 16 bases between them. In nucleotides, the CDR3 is TGTGCCAGCAGCAACCCCGGGGACTCCACCTACAATGAGCAGTTCTTC. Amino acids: CASSNPGDSTYNEQFF.

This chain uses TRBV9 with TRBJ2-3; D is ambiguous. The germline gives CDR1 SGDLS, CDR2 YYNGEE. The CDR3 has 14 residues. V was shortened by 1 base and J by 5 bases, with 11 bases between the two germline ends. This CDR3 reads CASSVTTAGDTQYF. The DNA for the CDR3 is TGTGCCAGCAGCGTAACGACCGCAGGAGATACGCAGTATTTT. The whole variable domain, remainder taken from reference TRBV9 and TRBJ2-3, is DSGVTQTPKHLITATGQRVTLRCSPRSGDLSVYWYQQSLDQGLQFLIQYYNGEERAKGNILERFSAQQFPDLHSELNLSSLELGDSALYFCASSVTTAGDTQYFGPGTRLTVL.